This TCR beta chain was recorded in a study of blood T cell repertoires in COVID-19. Trimming cost V 0 bases and J 4 bases, with 15 bases left between them. Germline-derived CDR1 and CDR2 are LGHDT and YNNKEL (reference sequence). The CDR3 is 16 amino acids. In the source study's methods: Amplified reference gene primers provided the basis for estimating nucleated cell counts. This table comes from immunoSEQ multiplex PCR, and its TCRdb copy is limited to in-frame clones, with some not included. From that table come the V and J calls and clone size; the DNA was used to work out D and trimming. The sample contains approximately 140,000 clones, 87% of which appear only once.

The sample consisted of peripheral blood. This chain joins TRBV3-1 (or the pseudogene TRBV3-2) and TRBJ1-2; perhaps TRBD1 as D (6 bases). The source is a woman aged 40 to 49 with acute or convalescent COVID-19. CDR3 residues: CASSQDSRGAPYGYTF. The CDR3 DNA follows: TGTGCCAGCAGCCAAGATTCTCGGGGGGCCCCCTATGGCTACACCTTC.